The 18 T cell receptor beta chains in this list originate from one sample, sequenced in a study of T cells in localized non-small cell lung cancer. Assay: immunoSEQ multiplex PCR; the TCRdb copy retains only in-frame clones and omits some. Here the sample spans 1,500 to 2,000 clones, over 30% being singletons. Specimen: lung tumor tissue, collected before any cancer treatment. All receptors come from a woman aged 35-75 years with stage I squamous cell lung carcinoma.

The chain links TRBV19 to TRBJ1-5, with TRBD1 matching over 8 bases. Germline V gives CDR1 LNHDA, CDR2 SQIVND (reference sequence). The CDR3 spans 15 residues. Trimming removed 4 bases from V and 3 bases from J; junction bases left unmatched: 5. CDR3 residues: CASSTGQGYNQPQHF. The CDR3 region has the DNA TGTGCCAGTAGTACCGGACAGGGTTACAATCAGCCCCAGCATTTT.

This clone is a singleton in its sample. V and J are TRBV14 and TRBJ2-7; 7 bases are shared with TRBD1. J was trimmed by 8 bases and V by 3 bases; bases with no gene match: 10. This CDR3 has 14 amino acids. Germline CDR1 SGHDN, CDR2 FVKESK. CDR3 region: CASSHQQGSNKQYF. For the CDR3, the DNA is TGTGCCAGCAGCCATCAACAGGGGAGTAATAAGCAGTACTTC.

V and J are TRBV29-1 and TRBJ1-3, with D unclear. This CDR3 has 12 amino acids. Trimming stripped 3 bases from V and 5 bases from J, with 8 bases between. Per the germline V gene, CDR1 is SQVTM and CDR2 is ANQGSEA. Here the CDR3 reads CSVESFRNTIYF. The CDR3 coding sequence is TGCAGCGTTGAGTCATTCCGAAACACCATATATTTT.

The chain links TRBV18 to TRBJ1-2; 8 positions agree with TRBD1. This CDR3 comprises 14 residues. Germline V CDR1 and CDR2: KGHSH, LQKENI. The junction had 7 bases not matched to a gene; V was cut back by 6 bases and J by 4 bases. The CDR3 loop is CASSPDRGVYGYTF. CDR3 DNA: TGTGCCAGCTCCCCCGACAGGGGTGTCTATGGCTACACCTTC.

The genes are TRBV19 and TRBJ2-7, with D maybe TRBD1 (6 bases). This CDR3 has 13 amino acids. Per germline, CDR1 LNHDA and CDR2 SQIVND (reference sequence). V shed 6 bases and J shed 1 base, with 10 bases lying between them. CDR3 loop: CASSWDISYEQYF. CDR3 in DNA: TGTGCCAGTAGCTGGGACATTTCCTACGAGCAGTACTTC.

The gene calls are TRBV15 and TRBJ2-4; the D gene is possibly TRBD2 (6 bases). V dropped 5 bases and J dropped 9 bases, with 17 bases sitting between them. This CDR3 region has 14 residues. Germline-derived CDR1 and CDR2 are LNHNV and YYDKDF (reference sequence). In DNA form, the CDR3 reads TGTGCCACCAGCGGGGACTTAGGGGTAGGCATTCAGTACTTC. As protein: CATSGDLGVGIQYF.

V gene TRBV19 combines with J gene TRBJ2-7; TRBD1 or TRBD2 may be the D gene (5 bases each). The CDR3 sequence is 13 residues long. Germline CDR1 and CDR2: LNHDA and SQIVND (reference sequence). The V end was cut by 5 bases, the J end by 3 bases, with 11 bases between. The DNA of the CDR3 is TGTGCCAGTAGTCTGGGACGGGGCTACGAGCAGTACTTC. This encodes CASSLGRGYEQYF.

This clone has only a few counts. This chain uses TRBV30 with TRBJ1-1; tentative D call: TRBD1 (6 bases). The CDR3 has 14 residues. V gave up 6 bases and J gave up 0 bases, with 14 bases separating them. Germline V lookup: CDR1 GTSNPN, CDR2 SVGIG (reference sequence). CDR3 bases: TGTGCCTGCCCGGGGGGGGCCCTGAACACTGAAGCTTTCTTT. Translation: CACPGGALNTEAFF. The variable domain in full, with the rest retrieved from reference TRBV30 and TRBJ1-1, is SQTIHQWPATLVQPVGSPLSLECTVEGTSNPNLYWYRQAAGRGLQLLFYSVGIGQISSEVPQNLSASRPQDRQFILSSKKLLLSDSGFYLCACPGGALNTEAFFGQGTRLTVV.

This rearrangement joins TRBV18 to TRBJ2-2, with unresolved D. The V and J ends lost 5 bases and 6 bases respectively, with 13 bases between them. CDR1 and CDR2 from the germline V gene are KGHSH and LQKENI. The length of the CDR3 is 14 residues. The DNA for the CDR3 is TGTGCCAGCTCAGAAAACCGTGGTGCCGGGGAGCTGTTTTTT. Translation gives CASSENRGAGELFF.

This clone was detected once. The gene calls are TRBV19 and TRBJ1-1; the D is unclear. V was shortened by 5 bases and J by 5 bases, with 9 bases between the two germline ends. Germline CDR1 is LNHDA and CDR2 is SQIVND (reference sequence). The CDR3 contains 12 residues. The CDR3 nucleotides are TGTGCCAGTAGTTACGGAGGGACTGAAGCTTTCTTT. Translation gives CASSYGGTEAFF.

This clone rates as medium-sized. V is TRBV6-8 and J is TRBJ1-1, with 7 bases lining up with TRBD1. V gave up 6 bases and J gave up 5 bases; unmatched junction bases: 3. The CDR3 totals 12 residues. Germline loops: CDR1 MNHGY, CDR2 SAAAGT. CDR3: CASRDRRTEAFF. DNA for the CDR3: TGTGCCAGCAGGGACAGGCGGACTGAAGCTTTCTTT.

This rearrangement joins TRBV11-3 to TRBJ2-1, with D maybe TRBD1 (5 bases). This CDR3 comprises 15 residues. Trimming stripped 5 bases from V and 6 bases from J, with 17 bases between. Per the germline V gene, CDR1 is SGHNT and CDR2 is YENEEA. CDR3 residues: CASSPDLGRGNEQFF. CDR3 coding DNA: TGTGCCAGCAGCCCGGACCTTGGAAGGGGCAATGAGCAGTTCTTC.

This chain connects TRBV14 to TRBJ1-2, with D tentatively TRBD1 (5 bases). The CDR3 extends over 13 amino acids. Trimming removed 2 bases at V and 4 bases at J, with 8 bases between. Germline V gene sequence: CDR1 SGHDN, CDR2 FVKESK. CDR3 residues: CASSQRGGYGYTF. Written as DNA, the CDR3 is TGTGCCAGCAGCCAAAGGGGTGGCTATGGCTACACCTTC. The whole variable domain, filled in from reference TRBV14 and TRBJ1-2, reads EAGVTQFPSHSVIEKGQTVTLRCDPISGHDNLYWYRRVMGKEIKFLLHFVKESKQDESGMPNNRFLAERTGGTYSTLKVQPAELEDSGVYFCASSQRGGYGYTFGSGTRLTVV.

The chain recombines TRBV19 with TRBJ2-2; D possibly corresponds to TRBD2 (6 bases). Germline V gives CDR1 LNHDA, CDR2 SQIVND (reference sequence). V lost 4 bases, J lost 11 bases, and 14 bases lay in between. The CDR3 contains 13 residues. The CDR3 DNA sequence: TGTGCCAGTAGTAGTAGATCGGGGGAAGAGCTGTTTTTT. Translated, it gives CASSSRSGEELFF.

The rearrangement joins TRBV7-1 to TRBJ1-1; D gene unclear. Being an ORF, TRBV7-1 has a function that is uncertain. V was trimmed by 4 bases and J by 8 bases, leaving 14 bases between them. The CDR3 consists of 13 residues. Here the CDR3 reads CASSLSGRTEAFF. CDR3 coding DNA: TGTGCCAGCAGCTTATCTGGCAGGACCGAAGCTTTCTTT.

This clone is labeled as large. The chain couples TRBV30 to TRBJ1-6, with D maybe TRBD1 (5 bases). The CDR3 runs 13 residues. Germline V gene sequence: CDR1 GTSNPN, CDR2 SVGIG (reference sequence). CDR3 DNA sequence: TGTGCTTGGCGCGGGGCGCCGGGTTCACCCCTCCACTTT. Its translation: CAWRGAPGSPLHF.

This chain uses TRBV19 with TRBJ1-5; 8 nucleotides align to TRBD1. Germline V gives CDR1 LNHDA, CDR2 SQIVND (reference sequence). The CDR3 is 16 residues long. V trimming: 3 bases; J trimming: 2 bases; junction bases outside the gene matches: 6. CDR3 amino acids: CASSIFAGGGNQPQHF. DNA for the CDR3: TGTGCCAGTAGTATTTTTGCAGGGGGCGGCAATCAGCCCCAGCATTTT.

This sequence joins TRBV6-8 and TRBJ1-3; no clear D. Germline V lookup: CDR1 MNHGY, CDR2 SAAAGT. Trimming cost V 6 bases and J 0 bases, with 15 bases left between them. This CDR3 has 16 residues. The DNA for the CDR3 is TGTGCCAGCAGCCCCCGAGATTTCCGCTCTGGAAACACCATATATTTT. It codes for CASSPRDFRSGNTIYF.